This T cell receptor (beta chain) stems from a study of blood T cell repertoires in COVID-19. Study context: The United States, Italy and Spain were the sources of the acute and convalescent COVID-19 samples. Sources were T cells, B-cell-depleted T cells, or PBMCs; the material itself was cDNA or gDNA.

In its sample, this clone was seen a few times. In the authors' workflow: From reference gene primer amplification, estimates of nucleated cell counts were derived. Repertoires were generated with immunoSEQ multiplex PCR, while TCRdb's copy carries only in-frame clones and drops some. From that table come the V and J calls and clone size; the DNA was used to work out D and trimming. The sample carries 200,000 to 250,000 clones, about four fifths recorded once. Sequenced: peripheral blood. The source of this sequence is a man older than 75 with acute or convalescent COVID-19.

CDR3 bases: TGTGCACTTTCTTGCGGCTACACCTTC. Encoded protein: CALSCGYTF. The J gene is TRBJ1-2, the V gene TRBV21-1. TRBV21-1 is a pseudogene segment. The CDR3 consists of 9 residues.